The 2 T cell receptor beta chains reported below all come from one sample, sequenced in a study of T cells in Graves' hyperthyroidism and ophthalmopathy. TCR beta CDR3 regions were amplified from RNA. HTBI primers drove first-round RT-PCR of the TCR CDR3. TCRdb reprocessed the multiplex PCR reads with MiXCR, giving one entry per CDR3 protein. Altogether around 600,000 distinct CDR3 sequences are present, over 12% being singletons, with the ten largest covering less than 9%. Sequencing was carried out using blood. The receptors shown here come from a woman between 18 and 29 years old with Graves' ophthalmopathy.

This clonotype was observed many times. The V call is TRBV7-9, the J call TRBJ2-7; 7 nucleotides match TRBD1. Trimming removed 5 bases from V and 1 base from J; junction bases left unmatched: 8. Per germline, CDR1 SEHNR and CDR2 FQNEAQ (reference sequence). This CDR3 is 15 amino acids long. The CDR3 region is CASSVIRDRSYEQYF. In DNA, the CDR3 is TGTGCCAGCAGCGTAATTAGGGACAGATCCTACGAGCAGTACTTC.

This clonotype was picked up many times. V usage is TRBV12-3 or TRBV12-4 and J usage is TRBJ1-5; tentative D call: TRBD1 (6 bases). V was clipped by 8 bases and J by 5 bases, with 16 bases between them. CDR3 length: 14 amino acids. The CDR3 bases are TGTGCCAGCCTGCTTGGGGGGCAAGATCAGCCCCAGCATTTT. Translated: CASLLGGQDQPQHF.